This passage covers 2 T cell receptor beta chains from one sample sequenced in a study of tumor-infiltrating lymphocytes in primary liver carcinoma. Starting material for RNA and DNA co-extraction consisted of about 20-30 mg of unsorted bulk tissue. Total RNA amounting to 500 ng was the source from which TCR beta cDNA was made with a constant-region primer. A slightly modified ARM-PCR protocol with three nested multiplex PCR rounds produced these TCR beta libraries. The first two PCR rounds used TRBV1-TRBV30 primers with a Cbeta primer, around 10 cycles each. TCRdb redid the calling of the multiplex PCR reads with MiXCR, one entry per CDR3 protein. Of about 100,000 distinct CDR3 sequences in the sample, about three quarters were seen once. Material for sequencing was liver tumor tissue from sampling region 5. Subset specified: tumor region T5, tumor centre. The receptors stem from a woman aged 55 to 70 with primary liver carcinoma and hepatitis B virus infection.

As to this clonotype: Compared with germline, one end of the junction differs, possibly owing to a read error. The chain employs TRBV5-1 and TRBJ2-3, with a possible D match to TRBD1 (5 bases). CDR1 SGHRS and CDR2 YFSETQ come from the germline V gene. The length of the CDR3 is 13 residues. CDR3 coding DNA: TGCGCCGGCGGCTTGGTCCAGACAGATACGCAATATTTT. Translation gives CAGGLVQTDTQYF.

As concerns this clonotype: A read error may produce the germline difference seen at one junction end. The chain couples TRBV4-1 to TRBJ1-3, with D possibly TRBD1 on 6 matching bases. There are 16 residues in the CDR3. Germline V gene lookup returns CDR1 MGHRA and CDR2 YSYEKL. This CDR3 reads CASSLMDSGSENTIYF. Here the CDR3 DNA reads TGCGCCAGCAGCCTCATGGACAGCGGCTCTGAAAACACCATATATTTT.